What follows are 28 T cell receptor beta chains derived from one specimen sequenced in a study of cytomegalovirus exposure and HLA in healthy donors. Primers for the PCR totalled 60 Vbeta and 13 Jbeta. Measured with immunoSEQ multiplex PCR; TCRdb has only the in-frame clones, and not every one. The repertoire holds 200,000 to 250,000 clones, with roughly 82% as singletons. The sample taken for sequencing was PBMCs. These receptors all stem from a woman in her thirties or forties in good health and CMV-seropositive.

This clone was counted a single time. Other DNA sequences of this sample code for an identical CDR3. The chain carries TRBV7-2 and TRBJ2-5, with 9 nucleotides matching TRBD2. Losses at the gene ends were 2 bases for V and 3 bases for J; bases not matched to a gene: 4. Germline V gene data show CDR1 as SGHTA and CDR2 as FQGNSA. This CDR3 region has 15 residues. The CDR3 DNA reads TGTGCCAGCAGCTTATTGGGACTAGCAGAAGAGACCCAGTACTTC. Amino acids: CASSLLGLAEETQYF.

This chain joins TRBV7-9 and TRBJ2-1, with TRBD2 matching 13 bases. Germline CDR1 and CDR2: SEHNR and FQNEAQ (reference sequence). The CDR3 is 16 amino acids. Germline trimming cut 6 bases from V and 4 bases from J; bases unmatched to any gene: 6. The CDR3 bases are TGTGCCAGCAGTCGACTAGCGGGAGGTACTTACAATGAGCAGTTCTTC. This gives the protein CASSRLAGGTYNEQFF.

The rearrangement links TRBV7-2 to TRBJ1-6; D is possibly TRBD1 (5 bases). Per the germline V gene, CDR1 is SGHTA and CDR2 is FQGNSA. The CDR3 extends over 15 amino acids. The V end was cut by 0 bases, the J end by 8 bases, with 11 bases between. Written as DNA, the CDR3 is TGTGCCAGCAGCTTAGCGTCGGGAGGGGATTCACCCCTCCACTTT. Its translation: CASSLASGGDSPLHF.

The chain is built from TRBV10-3 and TRBJ2-5, with D perhaps TRBD1 (5 bases). Germline values: CDR1 ENHRY, CDR2 SYGVKD. The CDR3 is 15 residues long. The ends were cut back, 0 bases at V and 1 base at J, with 9 bases in the middle. CDR3 in amino acids: CAISESGRAQETQYF. CDR3 nucleotide sequence: TGTGCCATCAGTGAGTCGGGCAGGGCCCAAGAGACCCAGTACTTC.

The chain joins TRBV19 to TRBJ1-1, with 7 bases aligning to TRBD1. CDR3 size: 14 residues. Unmatched junction bases numbered 6, after V lost 7 bases and J lost 1 base. The germline V gene encodes CDR1 LNHDA and CDR2 SQIVND (reference sequence). CDR3 in DNA: TGTGCCAGTATACGGACAGGCTCGAACACTGAAGCTTTCTTT. It codes for CASIRTGSNTEAFF.

The chain links TRBV5-1 to TRBJ2-3; D not certain. The CDR3 length is 15 residues. Germline V CDR1 and CDR2: SGHRS, YFSETQ. V was pared by 0 bases and J by 1 base, with 9 bases between. In nucleotides, the CDR3 is TGCGCCAGCAGCTTGGAGAAAACAGGCACAGATACGCAGTATTTT. Its translation: CASSLEKTGTDTQYF.

CDR3 sequence reads: CASSQDRGGGGYTF. The CDR3 DNA sequence: TGCGCCAGCAGCCAAGATCGCGGCGGGGGCGGCTACACCTTC. The chain is built from TRBV4-3 and TRBJ1-2; D is perhaps TRBD1 (6 bases). There are 14 residues in the CDR3. Germline V lookup: CDR1 LGHNA, CDR2 YSLEER. Trimming left V 0 bases short and J 8 bases short, with 13 bases between.

The gene calls are TRBV6-6 and TRBJ2-2; possibly TRBD1 for D (5 bases). Trimming cost V 2 bases and J 6 bases, with 7 bases left between them. Germline CDR1 and CDR2: MNHNY and SVGAGI (reference sequence). This CDR3 has 13 residues. The CDR3 DNA follows: TGTGCCAGCAGTTACGTAGGGGCCGGGGAGCTGTTTTTT. Its protein product is CASSYVGAGELFF.

V usage is TRBV4-1 and J usage is TRBJ2-7; possible D gene TRBD2, 6 bases. This CDR3 has 16 amino acids. In germline, CDR1 is MGHRA, CDR2 YSYEKL. Trimming left V 1 base short and J 3 bases short, with 16 bases between. Here the CDR3 reads CASSQVLPEGNYEQYF. The CDR3, as DNA: TGCGCCAGCAGCCAAGTGTTACCGGAGGGCAACTACGAGCAGTACTTC.

V is TRBV2 and J is TRBJ1-2; the match to TRBD1 covers 7 bases. From germline, CDR1 is SNHLY and CDR2 FYNNEI. With V trimmed by 5 bases and J by 0 bases, 12 bases remained unmatched. The CDR3 extends over 17 amino acids. The DNA of the CDR3 is TGTGCCAGCAGTCCGGACAGGATTTTTATTACTAACTATGGCTACACCTTC. Amino acids: CASSPDRIFITNYGYTF. The variable domain in full, with the rest retrieved from reference TRBV2 and TRBJ1-2, is EPEVTQTPSHQVTQMGQEVILRCVPISNHLYFYWYRQILGQKVEFLVSFYNNEISEKSEIFDDQFSVERPDGSNFTLKIRSTKLEDSAMYFCASSPDRIFITNYGYTFGSGTRLTVV.

A note on this clone: One end of the junction does not line up with germline, which may come from a read error. The CDR3 nucleotides are TGCGCCAGCAGCCAGGAACACACACAGGGGCCCCTGCACTTT. Its translation is CASSQEHTQGPLHF. The chain joins TRBV4-3 to TRBJ1-6; 7 bases match TRBD1. This CDR3 is 14 amino acids long. Germline V gene sequence: CDR1 LGHNA, CDR2 YSLEER.

The V gene is TRBV11-3, the J gene TRBJ2-1; D ambiguous. V lost 3 bases to trimming and J lost 7 bases, with 7 bases between them. Germline V gene lookup returns CDR1 SGHNT and CDR2 YENEEA. The CDR3 consists of 12 residues. The CDR3 DNA is TGTGCCAGCAGCTTTGTAGTGAATGAGCAGTTCTTC. This codes for CASSFVVNEQFF.

This clone was counted a single time. The rearrangement uses TRBV5-6 and TRBJ1-1; the match to TRBD1 covers 8 bases. The CDR3 extends over 15 amino acids. The V gene end was trimmed by 2 bases and the J gene end by 1 base; junction bases not matched to a gene: 4. Per the germline V gene, CDR1 is SGHDT and CDR2 is YYEEEE. The CDR3 DNA reads TGTGCCAGCAGCTTTGGACAGGGACCGAACACTGAAGCTTTCTTT. Encoded protein: CASSFGQGPNTEAFF.

This clone was seen a few times. The rearrangement uses TRBV25-1 and TRBJ2-4, with 8 bases that match TRBD1. The V gene end was trimmed by 4 bases and the J gene end by 3 bases; junction bases not matched to a gene: 11. The CDR3 sequence is 17 residues long. Germline V gene data show CDR1 as MGHDK and CDR2 as SYGVNS. CDR3 bases: TGTGCCAGCAGTGGCAGGGGGCTTGGATGGGACAAAAACATTCAGTACTTC. This codes for CASSGRGLGWDKNIQYF. Supplemented by reference TRBV25-1 and TRBJ2-4, the full variable domain reads EADIYQTPRYLVIGTGKKITLECSQTMGHDKMYWYQQDPGMELHLIHYSYGVNSTEKGDLSSESTVSRIRTEHFPLTLESARPSHTSQYLCASSGRGLGWDKNIQYFGAGTRLSVL.

The chain combines TRBV5-1 with TRBJ2-5; TRBD2 matches at 15 bases. In germline, CDR1 is SGHRS, CDR2 YFSETQ. CDR3 length equals 16 residues. After removal of 4 bases from V and 7 bases from J, the junction contained 8 bases not matched to a gene. CDR3 bases: TGCGCCAGCAGCGTTACGGGACTAGCGGGAGGTTTGACCCAGTACTTC. It encodes CASSVTGLAGGLTQYF.

Note on this clone: Germline and junction disagree at one end, which may indicate a read error. The V and J genes are TRBV7-7 and TRBJ2-6; 7 bases are a match to TRBD1. This CDR3 is built from 16 residues. Germline CDR1 SSHAT, CDR2 FNYEAQ (reference sequence). CDR3 sequence reads: CASSLTTGPGANVLTF. CDR3 nucleotide sequence: TGTGCTAGCAGCTTAACGACAGGGCCGGGGGCCAACGTCCTGACTTTC.

The chain employs TRBV5-1 and TRBJ2-5, with 9 bases identical to TRBD1. V shed 0 bases and J 5 bases; nucleotides not matched to a gene: 5. The CDR3 extends over 15 amino acids. Per the germline V gene, CDR1 is SGHRS and CDR2 is YFSETQ. This CDR3 is CASSLEGQGYETQYF. CDR3 nucleotides: TGCGCCAGCAGCTTGGAGGGACAGGGATACGAGACCCAGTACTTC.

The CDR3 bases are TGTGCCAGCTTCTCGGACAGGACGCAGTATTTT. It yields the protein CASFSDRTQYF. The chain joins TRBV19 to TRBJ2-3; 7 bases agree with TRBD1. With V trimmed by 9 bases and J by 9 bases, 6 bases remained unmatched. The CDR3 is made up of 11 amino acids. The germline gives CDR1 LNHDA, CDR2 SQIVND (reference sequence).

The CDR3 spells CASSLTTGGSTNEKLFF. As DNA, the CDR3 is TGTGCCAGCAGCTTGACGACAGGGGGATCAACTAATGAAAAACTGTTTTTT. The chain is built from TRBV5-4 and TRBJ1-4; TRBD1 matches at 9 bases. Germline V CDR1 and CDR2: SGHNT, YYREEE (reference sequence). V lost 1 base to trimming and J lost 0 bases; unmatched junction nucleotides: 4. The CDR3 loop spans 17 amino acids.

The V call is TRBV5-1, the J call TRBJ2-1; 11 bases fit TRBD2. CDR3 length: 18 amino acids. Germline assignment: CDR1 SGHRS and CDR2 YFSETQ. The ends lost 6 bases at V and 5 bases at J; junction bases unmatched: 16. CDR3 DNA: TGCGCCAGCACCCAAAGGGGAACAGGGACTAGCGGTAACAATGAGCAGTTCTTC. This translates into CASTQRGTGTSGNNEQFF.

The chain is built from TRBV10-2 and TRBJ2-3, with a weak D call TRBD2 (6 bases). The CDR3 loop spans 15 amino acids. The germline V gene encodes CDR1 WSHSY and CDR2 SAAADI. Trimming pared 6 bases from V and 3 bases from J, leaving 16 bases between. The CDR3: CASRTVGGGTDTQYF. The CDR3 DNA reads as TGCGCCAGCAGGACGGTTGGGGGAGGAACAGATACGCAGTATTTT.

The chain couples TRBV28 to TRBJ1-4, with 8 nucleotides matching TRBD1. The CDR3 loop spans 14 amino acids. Looked up from germline, CDR1 is MDHEN and CDR2 is SYDVKM. The V gene end was trimmed by 6 bases and the J gene end by 7 bases; junction bases not matched to a gene: 7. As DNA, the CDR3 is TGTGCCAGCAGCTGGACAGGGCGAGGTGAAAAACTGTTTTTT. This translates into CASSWTGRGEKLFF.

The chain has TRBV27 and TRBJ1-6; 9 bases align to TRBD1. There are 14 residues in the CDR3. After removal of 6 bases from V and 7 bases from J, the junction contained 4 bases not matched to a gene. The germline gives CDR1 MNHEY, CDR2 SMNVEV (reference sequence). CDR3 region: CASSGTGYNSPLHF. CDR3 nucleotides: TGTGCCAGCAGCGGGACAGGGTACAATTCACCCCTCCACTTT.

The V and J genes are TRBV7-2 and TRBJ1-4; D is possibly TRBD1 (5 bases). This CDR3 region has 14 residues. Germline V gene sequence: CDR1 SGHTA, CDR2 FQGNSA. The V gene lost 0 bases and the J gene lost 8 bases, with 10 bases spanning the gap. This CDR3 reads CASSLAGPSEKLFF. The CDR3 DNA is TGTGCCAGCAGCTTAGCGGGGCCGTCAGAAAAACTGTTTTTT.

The J gene is TRBJ1-3, the V gene TRBV5-1, with 8 bases matching TRBD1. The germline CDR1 and CDR2 sequences are SGHRS and YFSETQ. The CDR3 covers 16 residues. V shed 4 bases and J 1 base; nucleotides not matched to a gene: 7. CDR3 amino acids: CASSRRTGGSGNTIYF. The CDR3 region has the DNA TGCGCCAGCAGCCGCCGTACAGGGGGATCTGGAAACACCATATATTTT.

The chain links TRBV6-5 to TRBJ2-1, with D possibly being TRBD2 (6 bases). V lost 4 bases and J lost 0, with 10 bases in between. Per germline, CDR1 MNHEY and CDR2 SVGAGI. The CDR3 contains 15 residues. CDR3 nucleotide sequence: TGTGCCAGCAGTTCTCGGGGGAGCTCCTACAATGAGCAGTTCTTC. This sequence encodes CASSSRGSSYNEQFF.

The table lists this clone with a few counts. J is TRBJ2-7 and V is TRBV5-4; D may be TRBD1 (6 bases). The CDR3 contains 14 residues. CDR1 and CDR2 (germline): SGHNT, YYREEE (reference sequence). The V end lost 0 bases, the J end lost 3 bases, and 10 bases lay between the germline ends. CDR3 nucleotide sequence: TGTGCCAGCAGCTTGGGACAGGCTAGCTACGAGCAGTACTTC. Encoded protein: CASSLGQASYEQYF.

V usage is TRBV18 and J usage is TRBJ1-4; 10 bases align to TRBD1. The V and J ends lost 4 bases and 5 bases, in that order; junction bases with no gene match: 7. The germline V gene has CDR1 KGHSH and CDR2 LQKENI. The CDR3 has 16 residues. The CDR3 loop reads CASSRASGQGNEKLFF. The DNA of the CDR3 is TGTGCCAGCTCACGGGCCTCGGGACAGGGGAATGAAAAACTGTTTTTT. The full variable domain, in which reference TRBV18 and TRBJ1-4 provide the parts outside the CDR3, is NAGVMQNPRHLVRRRGQEARLRCSPMKGHSHVYWYRQLPEEGLKFMVYLQKENIIDESGMPKERFSAEFPKEGPSILRIQQVVRGDSAAYFCASSRASGQGNEKLFFGSGTQLSVL.